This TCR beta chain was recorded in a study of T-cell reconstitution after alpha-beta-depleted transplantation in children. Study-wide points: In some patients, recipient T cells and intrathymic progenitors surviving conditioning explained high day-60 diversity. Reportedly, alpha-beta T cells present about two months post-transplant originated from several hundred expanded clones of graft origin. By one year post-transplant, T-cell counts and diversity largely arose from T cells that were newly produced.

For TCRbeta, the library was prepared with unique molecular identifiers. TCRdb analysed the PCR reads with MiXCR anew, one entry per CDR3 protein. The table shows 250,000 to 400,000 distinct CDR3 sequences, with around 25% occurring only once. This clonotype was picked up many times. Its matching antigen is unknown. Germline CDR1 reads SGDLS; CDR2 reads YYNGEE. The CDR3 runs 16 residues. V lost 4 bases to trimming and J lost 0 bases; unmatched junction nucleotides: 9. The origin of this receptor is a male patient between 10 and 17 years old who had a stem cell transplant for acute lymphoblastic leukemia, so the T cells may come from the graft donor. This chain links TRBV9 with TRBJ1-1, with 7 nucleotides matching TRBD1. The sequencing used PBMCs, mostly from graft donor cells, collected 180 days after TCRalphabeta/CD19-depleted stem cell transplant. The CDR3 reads CASSPRQGLLNTEAFF. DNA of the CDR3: TGTGCCAGCAGCCCCCGACAGGGCCTCCTGAACACTGAAGCTTTCTTT.